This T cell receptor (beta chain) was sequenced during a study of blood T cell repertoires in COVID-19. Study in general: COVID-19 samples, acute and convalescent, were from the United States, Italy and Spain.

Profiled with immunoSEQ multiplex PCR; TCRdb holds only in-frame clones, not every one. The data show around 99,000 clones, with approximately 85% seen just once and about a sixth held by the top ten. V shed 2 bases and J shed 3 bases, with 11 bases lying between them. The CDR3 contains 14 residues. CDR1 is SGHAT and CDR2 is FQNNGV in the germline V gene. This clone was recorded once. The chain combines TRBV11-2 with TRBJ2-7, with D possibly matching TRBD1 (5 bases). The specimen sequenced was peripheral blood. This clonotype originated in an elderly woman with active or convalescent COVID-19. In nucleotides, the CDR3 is TGTGCCAGCAGCTTAAACGACAGAGACTACGAGCAGTACTTC. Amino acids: CASSLNDRDYEQYF.